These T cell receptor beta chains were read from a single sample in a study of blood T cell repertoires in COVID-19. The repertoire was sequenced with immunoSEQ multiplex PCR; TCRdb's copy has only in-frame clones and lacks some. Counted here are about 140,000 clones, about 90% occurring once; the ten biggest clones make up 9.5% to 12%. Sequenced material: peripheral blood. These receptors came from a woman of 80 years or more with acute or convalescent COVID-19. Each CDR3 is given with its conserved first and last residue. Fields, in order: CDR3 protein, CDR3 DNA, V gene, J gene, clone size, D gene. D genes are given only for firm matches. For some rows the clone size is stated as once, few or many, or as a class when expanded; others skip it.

CDR3: CASSIRSRPGISIDYGYTF
DNA: TGTGCCAGTAGTATCCGGTCGCGGCCGGGGATAAGTATTGACTATGGCTACACCTTC
V: TRBV19
J: TRBJ1-2
size: -
D: -

CDR3: CASSIVWDTNTEAFF
DNA: TGTGCCAGTAGTATTGTGTGGGACACGAACACTGAAGCTTTCTTT
V: TRBV19
J: TRBJ1-1
size: once
D: -

CDR3: CASSYQGGANTEAFF
DNA: TGCGCCAGCAGCTACCAAGGGGGCGCGAACACTGAAGCTTTCTTT
V: TRBV5-1
J: TRBJ1-1
size: -
D: TRBD1

CDR3: CASSLATGQSNEKLFF
DNA: TGCGCCAGCAGCTTGGCCACGGGACAGAGCAATGAAAAACTGTTTTTT
V: TRBV5-1
J: TRBJ1-4
size: -
D: TRBD1

CDR3: CASSLRTLSEAFF
DNA: TGTGCCAGCAGCTTACGGACTCTCTCTGAAGCTTTCTTT
V: TRBV7-3
J: TRBJ1-1
size: -
D: -

CDR3: CASSLLLAKETQYF
DNA: TGTGCCAGCAGCTTACTACTAGCCAAAGAGACCCAGTACTTC
V: TRBV7-2
J: TRBJ2-5
size: -
D: -

CDR3: CASSYAGKGGYTF
DNA: TGTGCCAGCAGTTACGCAGGGAAAGGCGGCTACACCTTC
V: TRBV6-5
J: TRBJ1-2
size: few
D: -

CDR3: CASGPPGTSSYEQYF
DNA: TGTGCCAGCGGACCTCCCGGGACAAGCTCCTACGAGCAGTACTTC
V: TRBV5-4
J: TRBJ2-7
size: once
D: -

CDR3: CASSQDLGAGNQPQHF
DNA: TGCGCCAGCAGCCAAGATTTGGGAGCCGGCAATCAGCCCCAGCATTTT
V: TRBV4-1
J: TRBJ1-5
size: -
D: -

CDR3: CASSWPGGRTEAFF
DNA: TGTGCCAGCAGTTGGCCAGGGGGTCGAACTGAAGCTTTCTTT
V: TRBV28
J: TRBJ1-1
size: -
D: TRBD1

CDR3: CASSRGQGAREKLFF
DNA: TGTGCCAGCAGCCGCGGACAGGGGGCGCGTGAAAAACTGTTTTTT
V: TRBV5-8
J: TRBJ1-4
size: -
D: TRBD1

CDR3: CASSLARDRGSTNEKLFF
DNA: TGTGCCAGCAGCTTAGCCCGGGACAGGGGGTCAACTAATGAAAAACTGTTTTTT
V: TRBV7-9
J: TRBJ1-4
size: -
D: TRBD1

CDR3: CASSGGTGWGGNQPQHF
DNA: TGTGCCAGTAGTGGAGGGACAGGCTGGGGTGGCAATCAGCCCCAGCATTTT
V: TRBV19
J: TRBJ1-5
size: -
D: TRBD1

CDR3: CSVEPGSSGGTQYF
DNA: TGCAGCGTTGAACCCGGGAGTAGCGGCGGCACGCAGTATTTT
V: TRBV29-1
J: TRBJ2-3
size: once
D: -

CDR3: CASSVGGDLADTQYF
DNA: TGTGCCAGCAGTGTTGGGGGGGATCTAGCAGATACGCAGTATTTT
V: TRBV2
J: TRBJ2-3
size: -
D: TRBD2

CDR3: CASKRMRETRTEAFF
DNA: TGTGCCAGCAAAAGAATGCGGGAAACGCGAACCGAAGCTTTCTTT
V: TRBV2
J: TRBJ1-1
size: -
D: -

CDR3: CASSPHHGTGITGELFF
DNA: TGCGCCAGCAGCCCCCACCACGGGACAGGTATCACCGGGGAGCTGTTTTTT
V: TRBV5-1
J: TRBJ2-2
size: -
D: TRBD1

CDR3: CASSPRSGTGQGYGYTF
DNA: TGTGCCAGCTCACCCAGGTCCGGGACAGGGCAGGGGTATGGCTACACCTTC
V: TRBV18
J: TRBJ1-2
size: -
D: TRBD1

CDR3: CASSVDWGSESTQYF
DNA: TGTGCCAGCAGCGTAGATTGGGGCTCAGAGTCGACCCAGTACTTC
V: TRBV9
J: TRBJ2-5
size: -
D: -

CDR3: CASSLYPGQGSYGYTF
DNA: TGTGCCAGCAGCTTATACCCGGGACAGGGAAGCTATGGCTACACCTTC
V: TRBV5-4
J: TRBJ1-2
size: -
D: TRBD1

CDR3: CASSPLQGTGGSYNSPLHF
DNA: TGTGCCAGCTCACCACTTCAAGGGACAGGGGGATCCTATAATTCACCCCTCCACTTT
V: TRBV18
J: TRBJ1-6
size: -
D: TRBD1

CDR3: CASGLLRGGQTWNTEAFF
DNA: TGTGCTAGTGGTTTGCTACGAGGGGGCCAGACCTGGAACACTGAAGCTTTCTTT
V: TRBV12-5
J: TRBJ1-1
size: -
D: TRBD1

CDR3: CASSQGSAPGDEKLFF
DNA: TGCGCCAGCAGCCAAGGATCAGCTCCCGGGGATGAAAAACTGTTTTTT
V: TRBV4-1
J: TRBJ1-4
size: once
D: -

CDR3: CASSYPQATINSPLHF
DNA: TGTGCCAGCAGTTACCCTCAGGCAACGATCAATTCACCCCTCCACTTT
V: TRBV6-6
J: TRBJ1-6
size: -
D: -

CDR3: CASSNLGQPNYGYTF
DNA: TGTGCCAGCAGTAACCTGGGACAGCCGAACTATGGCTACACCTTC
V: TRBV4-2
J: TRBJ1-2
size: -
D: TRBD1

CDR3: CASSASTSGNTIYF
DNA: TGTGCCAGCAGCGCCTCTACCTCTGGAAACACCATATATTTT
V: TRBV11-2
J: TRBJ1-3
size: -
D: -

CDR3: CASSYLQGGRTDTQYF
DNA: TGTGCCAGCAGCTACTTACAGGGGGGTCGCACAGATACGCAGTATTTT
V: TRBV27
J: TRBJ2-3
size: -
D: TRBD1

CDR3: CASSSRTGGTYNEQFF
DNA: TGTGCCAGCAGCTCCCGGACAGGGGGTACCTACAATGAGCAGTTCTTC
V: TRBV11-2
J: TRBJ2-1
size: -
D: TRBD1

CDR3: CASKTSGANVLTF
DNA: TGTGCCAGCAAAACATCTGGGGCCAACGTCCTGACTTTC
V: TRBV11-2
J: TRBJ2-6
size: once
D: -

CDR3: CASSLDRANTEAFF
DNA: TGTGCCAGCAGCTTGGACAGGGCGAACACTGAAGCTTTCTTT
V: TRBV5-5
J: TRBJ1-1
size: -
D: -

CDR3: CASSSGQGAGELFF
DNA: TGTGCCAGCAGCTCCGGACAGGGAGCCGGGGAGCTGTTTTTT
V: TRBV5-4
J: TRBJ2-2
size: -
D: TRBD1

CDR3: CASRQGYIISPLHF
DNA: TGTGCCAGCAGACAGGGTTACATTATTTCACCCCTCCACTTT
V: TRBV2
J: TRBJ1-6
size: -
D: -

CDR3: CASSLGPVRLYGYTF
DNA: TGTGCCAGCAGCTTAGGCCCGGTTCGTCTCTATGGCTACACCTTC
V: TRBV11-2
J: TRBJ1-2
size: -
D: -

CDR3: CASSARTSFLETQYF
DNA: TGTGCCAGCAGCGCCCGGACTAGCTTTTTAGAGACCCAGTACTTC
V: TRBV7-6
J: TRBJ2-5
size: -
D: TRBD2

CDR3: CASSPRQGPNTEAFF
DNA: TGTGCCAGCAGCCCACGACAGGGCCCGAACACTGAAGCTTTCTTT
V: TRBV14
J: TRBJ1-1
size: -
D: TRBD1

CDR3: CASSQLGGEQYF
DNA: TGCGCCAGCAGTCAACTAGGAGGCGAGCAGTACTTC
V: TRBV4-3
J: TRBJ2-7
size: -
D: -

CDR3: CASSHSRTSGGTDTQYF
DNA: TGCGCCAGCAGCCATTCAAGGACTAGCGGAGGCACAGATACGCAGTATTTT
V: TRBV4-1
J: TRBJ2-3
size: -
D: TRBD2

CDR3: CATSRDHSGGYTF
DNA: TGTGCCACCAGCAGAGATCATAGCGGCGGCTACACCTTC
V: TRBV15
J: TRBJ1-2
size: -
D: -

CDR3: CASSLGQGDANQPQHF
DNA: TGTGCCAGCAGCTTGGGACAGGGGGACGCCAATCAGCCCCAGCATTTT
V: TRBV7-9
J: TRBJ1-5
size: -
D: TRBD1

CDR3: CATSRGQGNTEAFF
DNA: TGTGCCACCAGCAGGGGACAGGGTAACACTGAAGCTTTCTTT
V: TRBV15
J: TRBJ1-1
size: -
D: TRBD1

CDR3: CASSPNTANTEAFF
DNA: TGTGCCAGCTCACCAAATACAGCGAACACTGAAGCTTTCTTT
V: TRBV18
J: TRBJ1-1
size: -
D: -

CDR3: CASSESRPTDTQYF
DNA: TGCGCCAGCAGTGAGTCGCGGCCCACAGATACGCAGTATTTT
V: TRBV10-1
J: TRBJ2-3
size: -
D: -

CDR3: CASSRTSGGAYTQYF
DNA: TGTGCCAGTAGTAGGACTAGCGGGGGGGCCTATACGCAGTATTTT
V: TRBV19
J: TRBJ2-3
size: -
D: TRBD2

CDR3: CASSLDPERDTQYF
DNA: TGCGCCAGCAGCTTGGATCCCGAGCGGGATACGCAGTATTTT
V: TRBV5-1
J: TRBJ2-3
size: -
D: -

CDR3: CASSSSTGVAMNTEAFF
DNA: -
V: TRBV28
J: TRBJ1-1
size: -
D: -

CDR3: CASRYGQYSNQPQHF
DNA: TGTGCCAGCAGATATGGACAGTATAGCAATCAGCCCCAGCATTTT
V: TRBV6-5
J: TRBJ1-5
size: -
D: -

CDR3: CASSFGGAGGSYGYTF
DNA: TGCGCCAGCAGCTTTGGGGGAGCAGGGGGCTCCTATGGCTACACCTTC
V: TRBV5-1
J: TRBJ1-2
size: once
D: TRBD1

CDR3: CASRAGAQRWGIKSTEAFF
DNA: TGTGCCAGCCGAGCAGGGGCCCAACGGTGGGGGATCAAATCCACTGAAGCTTTCTTT
V: TRBV7-9
J: TRBJ1-1
size: -
D: -

CDR3: CASSRQGNTEAFF
DNA: TGTGCCAGCTCAAGACAGGGGAACACTGAAGCTTTCTTT
V: TRBV2
J: TRBJ1-1
size: -
D: TRBD1

CDR3: CASSWTASSGANVLTF
DNA: TGTGCCAGCAGTTGGACAGCGAGCTCTGGGGCCAACGTCCTGACTTTC
V: TRBV2
J: TRBJ2-6
size: -
D: -

CDR3: CASSIGTGNQPQHF
DNA: TGTGCCAGTAGTATAGGTACAGGCAATCAGCCCCAGCATTTT
V: TRBV19
J: TRBJ1-5
size: -
D: -

CDR3: CAWSVLGGGNQPQHF
DNA: TGTGCCTGGAGTGTACTGGGAGGGGGCAATCAGCCCCAGCATTTT
V: TRBV30
J: TRBJ1-5
size: -
D: -

CDR3: CASSPRTETNEKLFF
DNA: TGTGCCAGCAGTCCGAGGACAGAGACTAATGAAAAACTGTTTTTT
V: TRBV27
J: TRBJ1-4
size: -
D: -

CDR3: CASSEDGNRYNEQFF
DNA: TGCGCCAGCAGCGAGGACGGGAACCGTTACAATGAGCAGTTCTTC
V: TRBV4-3
J: TRBJ2-1
size: -
D: -

CDR3: CASSRTGNTEAFF
DNA: TGCGCCAGCAGCCGAACAGGGAACACTGAAGCTTTCTTT
V: TRBV5-1
J: TRBJ1-1
size: -
D: -

CDR3: CASSQDGMGQEKLFF
DNA: TGCGCCAGCAGCCAAGATGGGATGGGACAAGAAAAACTGTTTTTT
V: TRBV4-3
J: TRBJ1-4
size: -
D: -

CDR3: CASSSKGGGNTEAFF
DNA: TGCGCCAGCAGCTCCAAGGGAGGGGGGAACACTGAAGCTTTCTTT
V: TRBV4-1
J: TRBJ1-1
size: -
D: -